A selection of T cell receptor beta chains follows, all from one sample in a study of blood T cells in healthy people across ages. TCRdb processed the 5' RACE reads anew with MiXCR; each CDR3 protein has one entry. Of about 1.4 million distinct CDR3 sequences listed, 45% to 70% are singletons. Sample: blood. Every receptor here comes from a man aged 18 to 35 in good health. The CDR3 runs from the conserved cysteine through the conserved F or W.

TRBV10-3,TRBJ2-1,CAISDRPGVRYNEQFF
TRBV7-2,TRBJ1-4,CASSLEAGGSEKLFF
TRBV6-5,TRBJ1-2,CASSSGTGLNYGYTF
TRBV6-5,TRBJ1-4,CASSYVGSGGREKLFF
TRBV29-1,TRBJ2-3,CSVEVDQGDTQYF
TRBV29-1,TRBJ1-2,CSVEKGDYGYTF
TRBV4-2,TRBJ2-2,CASSQDLFSGGVTGELFF
TRBV7-6,TRBJ2-1,CASSISGGVISSSYNEQFF
TRBV11-2,TRBJ2-5,CASTSWERETQYF
TRBV6-6,TRBJ2-5,CASSTLDRYQETQYF
TRBV6-2/TRBV6-3,TRBJ1-2,CASSYRLLNYGYTF
TRBV27,TRBJ2-4,CASSLMISANEQYF
TRBV6-2/TRBV6-3,TRBJ2-1,CASSSGVSEQFF
TRBV6-1,TRBJ2-7,CASSEFIAGEPTYEQYF
TRBV20-1,TRBJ2-7,CSASPETASYEQYF
TRBV7-9,TRBJ2-7,CASSLGWDEQYF
TRBV7-9,TRBJ2-3,CASGLGGNTDTQYF
TRBV28,.,CASSFSVYEQYF
TRBV28,TRBJ2-7,CASRVGGQSISSYEQYF
TRBV29-1,TRBJ1-2,CSVAPGTGTLLNYGYTF
TRBV7-9,TRBJ2-1,CASVGGYSYNEQFF
TRBV21-1,TRBJ2-7,CASSTRYRSSYEQYF
TRBV12-5,TRBJ2-7,CASGLDTGPYEQYF
TRBV12-3/TRBV12-4,TRBJ1-2,CASRRAPNYGYTF
TRBV6-2/TRBV6-3,TRBJ2-5,CASSWGAGGSETQYF
TRBV20-1,TRBJ2-3,CSAPRTSGVTDTQYF
TRBV29-1,.,CSVEGSVKNIQYF